Sequencing of this TCR beta chain was carried out in a study of shared clonotypes between healthy human individuals. Turning to the study itself: Serving as donors were two women and three men, whose ages spanned 18 to 49.

Assay used: immunoSEQ multiplex PCR; TCRdb lists only in-frame clones, some missing. The profile shows around 1 million clones, 76% of them singletons. Trimming took 2 bases from V and 5 from J, leaving 12 bases between them. This CDR3 region has 14 residues. From germline, CDR1 is MNHEY and CDR2 SMNVEV (reference sequence). This receptor was identified in a man aged 18 to 30 in good health. Input material: memory CD4+ T cells sorted from blood. As for subset: CD45RA-negative fraction. The chain uses TRBV27 and TRBJ2-5; D perhaps matches TRBD2 (6 bases). CDR3 sequence (DNA): TGTGCCAGCAGTTTAGGAGGGCGATTTGAGACCCAGTACTTC. Translating gives CASSLGGRFETQYF.